This TCR beta chain was captured in a study of blood T cell repertoires in COVID-19. About the research overall: Acute and convalescent COVID-19 samples came from the United States, Italy and Spain.

The V end was cut by 7 bases, the J end by 5 bases, with 9 bases between. The CDR3 is 11 amino acids. CDR1 GTSNPN and CDR2 SVGIG come from the germline V gene (reference sequence). Those who participated ranged in age from about 18 to 89 years and resided in under 25 US areas. Each recovered donor of Cohort 3 presented with two negative PCRs, clearance, or symptom resolution. In the source study's methods: From reference gene primer amplification, estimates of nucleated cell counts were derived. Only in-frame clones appear in the TCRdb table, and some are missing; sequencing was by immunoSEQ multiplex PCR. V and J calls and clone size are those listed in that table; D and trimming were worked out from the DNA. The sample yields under 300,000 clones, more than 85% seen once.

This sequence originates from a man aged 40-55 years who had recovered from COVID-19. The chain combines TRBV30 with TRBJ1-5; D remains ambiguous. Sequencing used PBMCs or T cells enriched from blood (not recorded which). The CDR3 nucleotides are TGTGCCTTCGGTGGAGATCAGCCCCAGCATTTT. Its protein product is CAFGGDQPQHF.